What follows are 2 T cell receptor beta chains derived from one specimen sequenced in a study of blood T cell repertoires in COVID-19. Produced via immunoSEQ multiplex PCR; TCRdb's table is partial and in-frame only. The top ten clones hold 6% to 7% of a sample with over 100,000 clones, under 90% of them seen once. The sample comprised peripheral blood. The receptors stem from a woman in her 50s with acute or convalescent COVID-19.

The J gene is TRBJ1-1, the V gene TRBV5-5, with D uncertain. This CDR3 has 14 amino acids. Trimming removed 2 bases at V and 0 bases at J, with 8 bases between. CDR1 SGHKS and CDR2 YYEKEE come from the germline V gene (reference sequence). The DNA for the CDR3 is TGTGCCAGCAGCTTTGGGGAGTTGAACACTGAAGCTTTCTTT. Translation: CASSFGELNTEAFF.

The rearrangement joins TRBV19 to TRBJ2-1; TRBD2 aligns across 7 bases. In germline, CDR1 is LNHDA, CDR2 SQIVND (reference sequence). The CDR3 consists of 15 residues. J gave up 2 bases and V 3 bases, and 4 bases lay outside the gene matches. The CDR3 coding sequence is TGTGCCAGTAGTATGGCTAGCGGTCCCTACAATGAGCAGTTCTTC. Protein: CASSMASGPYNEQFF.